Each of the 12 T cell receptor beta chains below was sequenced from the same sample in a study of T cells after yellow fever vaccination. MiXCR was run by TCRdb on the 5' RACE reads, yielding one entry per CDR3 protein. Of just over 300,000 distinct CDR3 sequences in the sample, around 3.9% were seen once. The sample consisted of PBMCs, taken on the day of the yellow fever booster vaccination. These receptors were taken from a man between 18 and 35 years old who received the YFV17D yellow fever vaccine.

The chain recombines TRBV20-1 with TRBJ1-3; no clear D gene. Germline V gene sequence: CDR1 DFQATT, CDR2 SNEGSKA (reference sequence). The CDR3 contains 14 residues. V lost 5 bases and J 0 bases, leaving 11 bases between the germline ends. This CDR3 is CSAPLPRSGNTIYF. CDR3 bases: TGCAGTGCTCCCCTACCCCGCTCTGGAAACACCATATATTTT.

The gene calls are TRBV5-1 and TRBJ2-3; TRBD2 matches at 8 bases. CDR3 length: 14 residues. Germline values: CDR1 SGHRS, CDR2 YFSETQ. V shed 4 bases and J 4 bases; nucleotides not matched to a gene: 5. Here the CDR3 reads CASSDGGDADTQYF. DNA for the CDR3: TGCGCCAGCAGCGACGGGGGGGATGCAGATACGCAGTATTTT.

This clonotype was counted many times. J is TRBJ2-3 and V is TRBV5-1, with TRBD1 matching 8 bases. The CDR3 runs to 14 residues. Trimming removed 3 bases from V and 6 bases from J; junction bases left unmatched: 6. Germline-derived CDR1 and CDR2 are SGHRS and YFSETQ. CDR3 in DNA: TGCGCCAGCAGCTCCTTTCGACAGGGGGATACGCAGTATTTT. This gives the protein CASSSFRQGDTQYF.

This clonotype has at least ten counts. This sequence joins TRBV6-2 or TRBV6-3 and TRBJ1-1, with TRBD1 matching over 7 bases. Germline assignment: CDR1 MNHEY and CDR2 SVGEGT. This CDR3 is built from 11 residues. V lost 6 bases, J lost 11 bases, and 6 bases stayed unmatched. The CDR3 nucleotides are TGTGCCAGCAGCCAGACAGGGTCCGCTTTCTTT. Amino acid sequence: CASSQTGSAFF.

CDR3 amino acids: CASSSPGTSYEQYF. CDR3 in DNA: TGTGCCAGCAGCTCCCCGGGTACGTCCTACGAGCAGTACTTC. This chain links TRBV7-2 with TRBJ2-7; no firm D call. CDR1 SGHTA and CDR2 FQGNSA come from the germline V gene. The V end lost 4 bases, the J end lost 1 base, and 11 bases lay between the germline ends. The CDR3 length is 14 residues.

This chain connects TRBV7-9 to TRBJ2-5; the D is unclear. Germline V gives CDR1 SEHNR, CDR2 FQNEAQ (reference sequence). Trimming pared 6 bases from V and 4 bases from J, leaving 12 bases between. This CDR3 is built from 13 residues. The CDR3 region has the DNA TGTGCCAGCAGTTCTCCCTGGGGAGAGACCCAGTACTTC. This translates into CASSSPWGETQYF.

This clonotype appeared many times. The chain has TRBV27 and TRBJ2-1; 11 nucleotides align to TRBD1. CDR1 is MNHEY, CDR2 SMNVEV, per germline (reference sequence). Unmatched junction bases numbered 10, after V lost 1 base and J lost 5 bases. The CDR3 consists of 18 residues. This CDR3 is CASSLWTGGGRPNNEQFF. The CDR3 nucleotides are TGTGCCAGCAGTTTATGGACAGGGGGCGGCCGCCCAAACAATGAGCAGTTCTTC.

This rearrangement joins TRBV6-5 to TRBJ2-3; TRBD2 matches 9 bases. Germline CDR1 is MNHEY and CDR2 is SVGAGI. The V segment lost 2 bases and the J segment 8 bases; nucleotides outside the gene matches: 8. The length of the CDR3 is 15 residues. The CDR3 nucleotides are TGTGCCAGCAGTTACCTAGCGGGGAGGGAGGGTACGCAGTATTTT. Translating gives CASSYLAGREGTQYF.

CDR3 sequence reads: CASIPGGGIMNTEAFF. The CDR3 DNA reads TGTGCCAGCATCCCAGGGGGTGGGATAATGAACACTGAAGCTTTCTTT. This sequence joins TRBV6-6 and TRBJ1-1; TRBD1 matches 7 bases. Germline V gene sequence: CDR1 MNHNY, CDR2 SVGAGI (reference sequence). This CDR3 region has 16 residues. The J segment lost 0 bases and the V segment lost 7 bases, leaving 11 bases of the junction unmatched.

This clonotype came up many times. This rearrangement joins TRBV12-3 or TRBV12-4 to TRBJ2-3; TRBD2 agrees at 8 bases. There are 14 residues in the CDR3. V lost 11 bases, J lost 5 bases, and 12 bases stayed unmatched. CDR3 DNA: TGTGCCGCCGCCGGGGGACTAGTCAAAGATACGCAGTATTTT. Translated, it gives CAAAGGLVKDTQYF.

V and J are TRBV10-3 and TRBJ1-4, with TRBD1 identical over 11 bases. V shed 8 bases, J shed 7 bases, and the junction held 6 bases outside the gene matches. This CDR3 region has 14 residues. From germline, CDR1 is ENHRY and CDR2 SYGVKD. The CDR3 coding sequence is TGTGCCATCTCCCCGGGACAGGGGGGTGAAAAACTGTTTTTT. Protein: CAISPGQGGEKLFF.

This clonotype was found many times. The CDR3 reads CASTRQVTGELFF. The CDR3 nucleotides read TGTGCCAGCACCAGACAGGTCACCGGGGAGCTGTTTTTT. The V gene is TRBV9, the J gene TRBJ2-2; D might be TRBD1 (6 bases). The CDR3 has 13 residues. Germline assignment: CDR1 SGDLS and CDR2 YYNGEE. Trimming left V 6 bases short and J 4 bases short, with 10 bases between.